This TCR beta chain was captured in a study of cytomegalovirus exposure and HLA in healthy donors. The PCR contained 60 Vbeta and 13 Jbeta primers. Clones were sequenced by immunoSEQ multiplex PCR, and TCRdb holds only the in-frame ones, with some missing. Of over 100,000 clones listed, roughly 70% are singletons. Trimming stripped 4 bases from V and 2 bases from J, with 12 bases between. The CDR3 runs 15 residues. CDR1 is SGHRS and CDR2 is YFSETQ in the germline V gene. Points on this clone: Its matching antigen is unknown.

Study-wide results and caveats: In the analysis, some V segments, TRBV6-2 and TRBV6-3 included, were excluded as indistinguishable.

Sample: PBMCs. This receptor was obtained from a man aged 25-40 years in good health and CMV-seropositive. J is TRBJ1-4 and V is TRBV5-1, with a possible D match to TRBD1 (5 bases). The CDR3 region is CASSRAQGTNEKLFF. The CDR3, as DNA: TGCGCCAGCAGCCGGGCGCAGGGTACTAATGAAAAACTGTTTTTT.